Below, 5 T cell receptor beta chains from the same sample are listed, as sequenced in a study of vaccination and CD4 T cells after COVID-19. Antigens for these TCRs are unknown. Documented treatment: roughly 11-day PBMC culture with coronavirus spike peptide pools or control peptides (ViraFEST assay). Sequence data for DNA of cultured CD4+ T cells were generated by the Oncomine TCR Beta short-read assay. Via MiXCR, TCRdb re-called the PCR reads, giving one row per CDR3 protein. This table holds 9,500 to 12,000 distinct CDR3 sequences, 35% to 50% found once. The sample was CD4+ T cells from blood, cultured in vitro. All receptors derive from a human donor who had recovered from COVID-19.

The chain carries TRBV2 and TRBJ1-6; no reliable D call. The CDR3 totals 14 residues. Trimming stripped 2 bases from V and 7 bases from J, with 9 bases between. Germline CDR1 and CDR2: SNHLY and FYNNEI. CDR3 in DNA: TGTGCCAGCAGTGAACAACGAGGGAATTCACCCCTCCACTTT. Translation gives CASSEQRGNSPLHF.

The rearrangement uses TRBV29-1 and TRBJ1-2; no reliable D call. Looked up from germline, CDR1 is SQVTM and CDR2 is ANQGSEA. Trimming removed 5 bases from V and 6 bases from J, with 16 bases in between. The CDR3 spans 13 residues. CDR3 amino acids: CSVRTPLVDGYTF. DNA of the CDR3: TGCAGCGTTAGGACGCCGCTAGTTGATGGCTACACCTTC.

The V gene is TRBV7-2, the J gene TRBJ1-2; 9 nucleotides match TRBD1. The germline V gene has CDR1 SGHTA and CDR2 FQGNSA. V lost 2 bases to trimming and J lost 8 bases; unmatched junction nucleotides: 12. The CDR3 sequence is 16 residues long. The CDR3 DNA follows: TGTGCCAGCAGCTTAAGACCGGGACAGGGCGGTCGAGGCTACACCTTC. This gives the protein CASSLRPGQGGRGYTF.

The chain is built from TRBV5-4 and TRBJ2-5; TRBD2 agrees at 10 bases. The CDR3 spans 15 residues. Unmatched junction bases numbered 9, after V lost 5 bases and J lost 5 bases. Germline CDR1 and CDR2: SGHNT and YYREEE (reference sequence). The CDR3 here is CASRVGLAGVETQYF. The CDR3 DNA reads as TGTGCCAGCAGGGTGGGGCTAGCGGGGGTCGAGACCCAGTACTTC.

The V call is TRBV7-2, the J call TRBJ1-6; D gene uncertain. The CDR3 totals 17 residues. The V end lost 1 base, the J end lost 2 bases, and 12 bases lay between the germline ends. Germline V gene data show CDR1 as SGHTA and CDR2 as FQGNSA. The CDR3 DNA reads TGTGCCAGCAGCTTAGTCCCTAATAAACCCTATAATTCACCCCTCCACTTT. This codes for CASSLVPNKPYNSPLHF.